The 14 T cell receptor beta chains below come from one sample, sequenced in a study of cytomegalovirus exposure and HLA in healthy donors. Primers: 60 Vbeta forward and 13 Jbeta reverse. Method: immunoSEQ multiplex PCR; TCRdb's copy keeps in-frame clones and lacks some. The sample holds 85,000 to 100,000 clones; about 83% are singletons and the top ten take 5.6%. Sequenced input: PBMCs. These receptors came from a woman between 18 and 30 years old in good health and CMV-seropositive.

J is TRBJ2-1 and V is TRBV29-1, with 11 positions matching TRBD2. Germline CDR1 reads SQVTM; CDR2 reads ANQGSEA. Losses at the gene ends were 6 bases for V and 4 bases for J; bases not matched to a gene: 8. CDR3 size: 15 residues. Here the CDR3 reads CSVGTSGSLYNEQFF. The CDR3 nucleotides read TGCAGCGTCGGTACTAGCGGGAGCTTATACAATGAGCAGTTCTTC.

The DNA for the CDR3 is TGTGCCAGCAGTGAAAGGTGGGCAGATGACTACGAGCAGTACTTC. Protein product: CASSERWADDYEQYF. The chain uses TRBV6-1 and TRBJ2-7, with D uncertain. Germline loops: CDR1 MNHNS, CDR2 SASEGT. Trimming removed 2 bases from V and 3 bases from J, with 14 bases in between. The CDR3 has 15 amino acids.

The genes are TRBV15 and TRBJ2-1; TRBD1 aligns across 9 bases. The CDR3 totals 16 residues. Germline-derived CDR1 and CDR2 are LNHNV and YYDKDF (reference sequence). V shed 0 bases, J shed 5 bases, and the junction held 5 bases outside the gene matches. The CDR3 DNA follows: TGTGCCACCAGCAGAGATACGACAGGGGGACACAATGAGCAGTTCTTC. It codes for CATSRDTTGGHNEQFF.

This clone was found once. The gene calls are TRBV7-9 and TRBJ2-6, with 8 bases that match TRBD1. Trimming removed 7 bases from V and 2 bases from J; junction bases left unmatched: 4. This CDR3 contains 15 residues. CDR1 and CDR2 (germline): SEHNR, FQNEAQ (reference sequence). CDR3 in amino acids: CASTSTGAGANVLTF. The CDR3 DNA reads TGTGCCAGCACCTCGACAGGGGCTGGGGCCAACGTCCTGACTTTC.

J is TRBJ2-7 and V is TRBV7-9; the D gene is possibly TRBD2 (7 bases). Per the germline V gene, CDR1 is SEHNR and CDR2 is FQNEAQ (reference sequence). This CDR3 region has 15 residues. DNA for the CDR3: TGTGCAATCAGGGGAGATGGGGGGGCTCTGGAGGAGCAGTACTTC. Its protein is CAIRGDGGALEEQYF.

The rearrangement uses TRBV27 and TRBJ2-1; tentative D call: TRBD1 (5 bases). The CDR3 is made up of 14 amino acids. Trimming cost V 5 bases and J 3 bases, with 11 bases left between them. Looked up from germline, CDR1 is MNHEY and CDR2 is SMNVEV (reference sequence). The CDR3 DNA sequence: TGTGCCAGCAGTATACAGGACAACTACAATGAGCAGTTCTTC. Residues: CASSIQDNYNEQFF.

The chain joins TRBV5-1 to TRBJ2-7; tentatively, D is TRBD1 (6 bases). V was clipped by 0 bases and J by 5 bases, with 12 bases between them. CDR1 and CDR2 from the germline V gene are SGHRS and YFSETQ. CDR3 size: 14 residues. CDR3 sequence (DNA): TGCGCCAGCAGCTTGGGGCAGGGGATAGACGAGCAGTACTTC. Its protein is CASSLGQGIDEQYF.

This clone was seen only a few times. The same CDR3 also results from other DNA sequences found in this sample. The rearrangement joins TRBV18 to TRBJ1-1; 7 positions agree with TRBD1. Germline V gene data show CDR1 as KGHSH and CDR2 as LQKENI. The CDR3 has 13 residues. The trim removed 6 bases at V and 3 bases at J, leaving 4 bases unmatched. The CDR3 nucleotides are TGTGCCAGCTCGCCCACAGGGGACACTGAAGCTTTCTTT. Amino acid sequence: CASSPTGDTEAFF.

The chain employs TRBV7-9 and TRBJ2-2; the match to TRBD2 covers 7 bases. CDR3 length: 15 amino acids. Germline-derived CDR1 and CDR2 are SEHNR and FQNEAQ (reference sequence). With 5 bases clipped from V and 4 bases from J, the junction kept 7 bases outside the gene matches. The DNA of the CDR3 is TGTGCCAGCAGCACACTAGTAGCGGGCACCGGGGAGCTGTTTTTT. Protein: CASSTLVAGTGELFF.

The genes are TRBV28 and TRBJ2-7; a possible D gene is TRBD1 (5 bases). CDR3 size: 15 residues. The ends were cut back, 1 base at V and 0 bases at J, with 10 bases in the middle. Germline V gene lookup returns CDR1 MDHEN and CDR2 SYDVKM. The CDR3 bases are TGTGCCAGCAGTTTATTCCAGGGTGTCTCCTACGAGCAGTACTTC. As protein: CASSLFQGVSYEQYF. Full variable domain (remainder filled in from reference TRBV28 and TRBJ2-7): DVKVTQSSRYLVKRTGEKVFLECVQDMDHENMFWYRQDPGLGLRLIYFSYDVKMKEKGDIPEGYSVSREKKERFSLILESASTNQTSMYLCASSLFQGVSYEQYFGPGTRLTVT.

The chain couples TRBV6-1 to TRBJ2-2, with D possibly being TRBD2 (6 bases). The CDR3 extends over 15 amino acids. Germline loops: CDR1 MNHNS, CDR2 SASEGT. V lost 8 bases and J lost 3, with 16 bases in between. CDR3 residues: CASRTGRSDTGELFF. The CDR3, as DNA: TGTGCCAGCCGTACGGGGAGGTCCGACACCGGGGAGCTGTTTTTT.

The gene calls are TRBV29-1 and TRBJ2-7, with TRBD2 matching 9 bases. After removal of 2 bases from V and 4 bases from J, the junction contained 9 bases not matched to a gene. This CDR3 region has 15 residues. CDR1 and CDR2 from the germline V gene are SQVTM and ANQGSEA. The CDR3 spells CSVEPAGGPIYEQYF. As DNA, the CDR3 is TGCAGCGTTGAACCGGCGGGGGGGCCTATTTACGAGCAGTACTTC.

This clone was seen a handful of times. The chain carries TRBV5-6 and TRBJ1-6; TRBD1 matches 9 bases. Germline assignment: CDR1 SGHDT and CDR2 YYEEEE. This CDR3 is 15 amino acids long. The junction had 8 bases not matched to a gene; V was cut back by 4 bases and J by 9 bases. The CDR3 region is CASSLGTGLGSPLHF. CDR3 bases: TGTGCCAGCAGCCTAGGGACAGGGCTGGGTTCACCCCTCCACTTT.

The J gene is TRBJ2-1, the V gene TRBV6-5; D not certain. This CDR3 region has 14 residues. V was clipped by 3 bases and J by 4 bases, with 10 bases between them. Germline-derived CDR1 and CDR2 are MNHEY and SVGAGI. The CDR3, as DNA: TGTGCCAGCAGTTATGGCCTCAATTACAATGAGCAGTTCTTC. It is translated as CASSYGLNYNEQFF.